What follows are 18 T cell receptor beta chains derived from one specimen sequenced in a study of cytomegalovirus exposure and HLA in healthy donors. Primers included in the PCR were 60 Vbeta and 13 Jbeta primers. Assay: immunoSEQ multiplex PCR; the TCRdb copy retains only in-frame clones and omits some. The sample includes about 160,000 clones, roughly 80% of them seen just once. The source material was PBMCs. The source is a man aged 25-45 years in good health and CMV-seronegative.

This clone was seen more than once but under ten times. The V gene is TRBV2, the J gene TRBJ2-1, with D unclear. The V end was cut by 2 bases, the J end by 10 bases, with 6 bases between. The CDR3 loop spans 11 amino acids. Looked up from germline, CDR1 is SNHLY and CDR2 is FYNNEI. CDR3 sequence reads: CASSEIPEQFF. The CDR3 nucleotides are TGTGCCAGCAGTGAAATCCCGGAGCAGTTCTTC.

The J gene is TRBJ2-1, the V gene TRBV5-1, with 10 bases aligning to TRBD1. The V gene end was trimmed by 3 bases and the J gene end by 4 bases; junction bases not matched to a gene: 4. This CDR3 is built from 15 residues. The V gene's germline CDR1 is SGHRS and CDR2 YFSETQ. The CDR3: CASSYGTGVYNEQFF. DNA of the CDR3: TGCGCCAGCAGCTACGGGACAGGGGTTTACAATGAGCAGTTCTTC.

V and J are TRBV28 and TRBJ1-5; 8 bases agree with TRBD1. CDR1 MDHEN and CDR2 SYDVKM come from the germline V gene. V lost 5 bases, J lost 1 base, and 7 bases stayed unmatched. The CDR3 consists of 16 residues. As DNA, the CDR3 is TGTGCCAGCAGTCTAGAGGGACAGGTCAGCAATCAGCCCCAGCATTTT. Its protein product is CASSLEGQVSNQPQHF.

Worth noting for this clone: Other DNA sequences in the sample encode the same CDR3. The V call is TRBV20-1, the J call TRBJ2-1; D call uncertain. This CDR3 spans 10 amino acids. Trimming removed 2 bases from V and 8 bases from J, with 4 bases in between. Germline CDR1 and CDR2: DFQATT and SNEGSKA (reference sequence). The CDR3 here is CSARQDEQFF. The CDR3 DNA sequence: TGCAGTGCTAGACAGGATGAGCAGTTCTTC.

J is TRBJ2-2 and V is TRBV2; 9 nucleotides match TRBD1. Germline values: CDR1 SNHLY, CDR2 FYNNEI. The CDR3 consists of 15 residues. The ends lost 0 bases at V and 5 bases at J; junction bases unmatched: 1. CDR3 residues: CASSEAGTGTGELFF. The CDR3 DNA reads TGTGCCAGCAGTGAAGCCGGGACAGGGACCGGGGAGCTGTTTTTT.

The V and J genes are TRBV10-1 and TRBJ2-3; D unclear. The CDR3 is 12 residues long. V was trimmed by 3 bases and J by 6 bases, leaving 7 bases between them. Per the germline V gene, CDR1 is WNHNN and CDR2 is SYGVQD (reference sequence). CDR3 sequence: CASSDRSDTQYF. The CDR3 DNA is TGCGCCAGCAGTGATCGGTCTGATACGCAGTATTTT.

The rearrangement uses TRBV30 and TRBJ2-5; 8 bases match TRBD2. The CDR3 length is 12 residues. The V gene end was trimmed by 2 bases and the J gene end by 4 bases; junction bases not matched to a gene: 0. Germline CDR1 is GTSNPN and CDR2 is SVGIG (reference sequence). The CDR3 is CAWSRGGETQYF. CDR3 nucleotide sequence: TGTGCCTGGAGTCGGGGGGGAGAGACCCAGTACTTC.

CDR3 DNA sequence: TGTGCCAGCAGCTTGACCCAGACGGGAGAGCAGTACTTC. Encoded protein: CASSLTQTGEQYF. The chain combines TRBV5-4 with TRBJ2-5; perhaps TRBD2 as D (6 bases). Germline-derived CDR1 and CDR2 are SGHNT and YYREEE (reference sequence). V lost 1 base and J 11 bases, leaving 15 bases between the germline ends. The CDR3 runs 13 residues.

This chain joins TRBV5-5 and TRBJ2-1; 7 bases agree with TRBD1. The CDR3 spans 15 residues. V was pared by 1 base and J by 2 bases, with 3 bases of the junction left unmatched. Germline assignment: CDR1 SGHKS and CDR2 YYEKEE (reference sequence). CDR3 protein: CASSLRQGAYNEQFF. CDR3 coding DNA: TGTGCCAGCAGCTTGAGGCAGGGGGCCTACAATGAGCAGTTCTTC.

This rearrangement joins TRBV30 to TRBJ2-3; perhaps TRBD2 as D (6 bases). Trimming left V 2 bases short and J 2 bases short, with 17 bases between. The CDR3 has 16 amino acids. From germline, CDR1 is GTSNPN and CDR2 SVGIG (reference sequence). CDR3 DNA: TGTGCCTGGAGTCTAGGGGCTAGCGTCAACACAGATACGCAGTATTTT. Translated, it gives CAWSLGASVNTDTQYF.

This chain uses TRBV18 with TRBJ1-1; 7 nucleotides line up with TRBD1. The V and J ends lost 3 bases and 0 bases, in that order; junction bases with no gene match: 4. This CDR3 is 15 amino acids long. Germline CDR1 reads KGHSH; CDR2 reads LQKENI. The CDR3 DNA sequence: TGTGCCAGCTCACCGGGACAGCCTGTGAACACTGAAGCTTTCTTT. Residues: CASSPGQPVNTEAFF.

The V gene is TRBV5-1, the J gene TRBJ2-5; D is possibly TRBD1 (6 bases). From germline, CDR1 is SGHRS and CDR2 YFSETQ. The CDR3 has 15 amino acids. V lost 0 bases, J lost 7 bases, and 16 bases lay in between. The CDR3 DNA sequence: TGCGCCAGCAGCTTGGATGGGGGCGACTCTATGACCCAGTACTTC. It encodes CASSLDGGDSMTQYF.

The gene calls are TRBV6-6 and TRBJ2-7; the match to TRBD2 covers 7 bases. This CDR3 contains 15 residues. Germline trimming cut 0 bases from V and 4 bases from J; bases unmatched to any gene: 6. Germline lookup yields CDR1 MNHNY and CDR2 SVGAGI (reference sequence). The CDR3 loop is CASSYSRGSGYEQYF. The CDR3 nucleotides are TGTGCCAGCAGTTACTCTCGCGGGAGTGGGTACGAGCAGTACTTC.

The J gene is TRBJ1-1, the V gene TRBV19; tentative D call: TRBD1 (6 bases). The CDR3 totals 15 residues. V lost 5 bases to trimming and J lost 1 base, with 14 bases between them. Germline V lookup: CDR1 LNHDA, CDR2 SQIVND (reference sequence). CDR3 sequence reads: CASSPRGLGNTEAFF. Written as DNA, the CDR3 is TGTGCCAGTAGTCCGCGGGGGCTTGGGAACACTGAAGCTTTCTTT.

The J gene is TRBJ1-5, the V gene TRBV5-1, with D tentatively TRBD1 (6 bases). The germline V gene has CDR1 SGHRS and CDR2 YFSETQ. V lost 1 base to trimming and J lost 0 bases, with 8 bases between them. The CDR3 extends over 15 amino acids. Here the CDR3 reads CASSLTGNSNQPQHF. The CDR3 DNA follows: TGCGCCAGCAGCTTGACAGGGAATAGCAATCAGCCCCAGCATTTT.

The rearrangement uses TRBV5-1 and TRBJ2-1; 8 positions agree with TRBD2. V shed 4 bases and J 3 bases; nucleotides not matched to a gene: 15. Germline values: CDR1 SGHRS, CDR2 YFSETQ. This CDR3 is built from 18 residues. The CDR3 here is CASSPEGSGSTYYNEQFF. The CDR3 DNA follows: TGCGCCAGCAGCCCCGAGGGGAGCGGGAGCACGTACTACAATGAGCAGTTCTTC.

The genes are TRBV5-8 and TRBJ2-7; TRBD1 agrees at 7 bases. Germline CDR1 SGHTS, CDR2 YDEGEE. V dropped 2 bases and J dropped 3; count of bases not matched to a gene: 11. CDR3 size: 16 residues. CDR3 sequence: CASSFTGTEPGYEQYF. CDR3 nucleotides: TGTGCCAGCAGCTTTACCGGGACAGAGCCCGGCTACGAGCAGTACTTC.

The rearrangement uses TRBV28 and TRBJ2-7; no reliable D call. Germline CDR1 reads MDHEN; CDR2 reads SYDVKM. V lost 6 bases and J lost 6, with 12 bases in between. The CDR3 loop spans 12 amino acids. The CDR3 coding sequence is TGTGCCAGCAGCTTCCCTGGGCGCGAGCAGTACTTC. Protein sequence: CASSFPGREQYF. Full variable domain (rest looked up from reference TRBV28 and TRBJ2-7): DVKVTQSSRYLVKRTGEKVFLECVQDMDHENMFWYRQDPGLGLRLIYFSYDVKMKEKGDIPEGYSVSREKKERFSLILESASTNQTSMYLCASSFPGREQYFGPGTRLTVT.